The rows below give T cell receptor beta chains drawn from one sample of a study of CD4 T cells in relation to SARS-CoV-2 and coronaviruses. The assay was immunoSEQ multiplex PCR, and TCRdb's table has in-frame clones only and misses some. The sample has 25,000 to 30,000 clones; 74% are singletons. These receptors lack a known antigen. Sequenced: CD4+ T cells from PBMCs, cultured in vitro. The receptors derive from a human donor in good health. CDR3s include the opening cysteine and the closing phenylalanine or tryptophan. A D gene is named only where the DNA matches it firmly. For some rows the clone size is stated as once, few or many, or as a class when expanded; others skip it.

TRBV11-3,TRBJ2-3,-,-,CASSLGGSSTDTQYF,TGTGCCAGCAGCTTAGGAGGTTCCAGCACAGATACGCAGTATTTT
TRBV9,TRBJ2-2,TRBD2,-,CASSVREWGTTVSAGELFF,TGTGCCAGCAGCGTAAGGGAGTGGGGGACTACCGTTTCCGCTGGGGAGCTGTTTTTT
TRBV7-2,TRBJ1-1,-,once,CASSLALGRGPEAFF,TGTGCCAGCAGCTTAGCGCTGGGGCGGGGCCCTGAAGCTTTCTTT
TRBV7-8,TRBJ2-3,TRBD2,-,CASSLALAGGADTQYF,TGTGCCAGCAGCTTAGCACTAGCGGGGGGCGCAGATACGCAGTATTTT
TRBV5-1,TRBJ1-1,TRBD1,-,CASSLEGARTEAFF,TGCGCCAGCAGCTTGGAGGGGGCGCGAACTGAAGCTTTCTTT
TRBV29-1,TRBJ2-3,TRBD2,once,CSVEDPSGRAKDTQYF,TGCAGCGTTGAAGATCCTAGCGGGAGGGCCAAAGATACGCAGTATTTT
TRBV18,TRBJ2-3,-,-,CASSNWDPRTDTQYF,TGTGCCAGCTCAAATTGGGACCCGCGCACAGATACGCAGTATTTT
TRBV10-1,TRBJ2-1,TRBD2,few,CASSESTSGGVNEQFF,TGCGCCAGCAGTGAGTCGACAAGCGGGGGGGTAAATGAGCAGTTCTTC
TRBV27,TRBJ2-5,TRBD2,-,CASSLWGGKGETQYF,TGTGCCAGCAGTTTATGGGGGGGGAAGGGAGAGACCCAGTACTTC
TRBV21-1,TRBJ2-1,-,-,CASRKWGRRRDEQFF,TGTGCCAGCAGGAAATGGGGGAGGAGAAGGGATGAGCAGTTCTTC
TRBV9,TRBJ2-5,-,-,CASSVEGSTQYF,TGTGCCAGCAGCGTTGAAGGCTCAACCCAGTACTTC
TRBV2,TRBJ1-2,-,-,CASSPAGYGYTF,TGTGCCAGCAGTCCGGCCGGTTATGGCTACACCTTC
TRBV27,TRBJ2-1,TRBD2,-,CASSLSSGNNNEQFF,TGTGCCAGCAGTTTATCTAGCGGGAACAACAATGAGCAGTTCTTC
TRBV5-1,TRBJ2-5,TRBD2,-,CASSLGLAGKETQYF,TGCGCCAGCAGCTTGGGGCTAGCGGGGAAAGAGACCCAGTACTTC
TRBV6-5,TRBJ2-5,-,-,CASSYVSGPHQETQYF,TGTGCCAGCAGTTACGTTTCTGGGCCCCACCAAGAGACCCAGTACTTC